This T cell receptor (beta chain) was sequenced for a study of immune cell composition in non-small cell lung cancer (dated by TCRdb to 2016 to 2017). About the full investigation: Histologic subtype was assigned using H&E plus p63, CK5, Napsin A and TTF-1 immunohistochemistry, mainly lung adenocarcinoma or squamous cell carcinoma. TCR-beta sequencing from Adaptive Biotechnologies was done on a few dozen paired sets of NSCLC tumour and non-adjacent lung specimens and on around 27 tumour-only specimens. For supplementary cohort #1, made up of over 8 lung adenocarcinoma cases, paired tumour/lung TCR-beta sequencing was done and TIL populations were generated so that tumour reactivity could be assessed. Several tumour specimens with TCR-beta data were of rare histological subtypes and were excluded from the subtype comparisons.

Non-adjacent lung tissue from the same patient, taken as far from the tumour as possible and at least 3 cm away, was used for the normal lung samples. Frozen aliquots of unsorted single-cell suspensions were used for genomic DNA extraction with the QIAamp DNA kit. Tissues were received within 2 hours of resection and were immediately processed into single-cell suspensions. Tissue was mechanically dissociated and enzymatically digested with DNase I, collagenase I and hyaluronidase for approximately 31 minutes at 37 °C, then filtered and RBC-lysed. TCR-beta CDR3 regions were amplified from genomic DNA by a two-step multiplex PCR, with the second step adding Illumina-compatible adaptors. TCR-beta immunosequencing was carried out on an Illumina platform through the commercial immunoSEQ service. In the authors' own workflow: Two measures summarised the repertoires: productive clonality, and Top 10 Clones, meaning the percentage of T-cell templates coming from the ten most frequent sequences. Productive clonality ranged from 0 to 1, with 1 indicating a monoclonal population. Using log10 scatter plots, tumour-associated clones were identified as sequences that made up at least 0.1% of tumour T-cell templates yet were absent from the matched non-adjacent lung. Analyses were done in GraphPad Prism7 and R, with Student's t-tests for two-group comparisons, ANOVA for stages, and linear regression for relationships. This immuneACCESS table, as held by TCRdb, lists in-frame sequences with V and J called but not all clones. Of the missing ones, under half trace to an unresolved V gene in checked studies; the others have no known cause. The V and J calls and clone size are taken from that table; D and trimming were inferred from the DNA. The sample has several thousand clones on record, 84% of them singletons. The top ten constitute 12% of the sample.

Here is what the overall study found, with its caveats: No significant correlation was found between smoking pack-years and tumour TCR-beta clonality. Tumour-associated clones >0.5% occurred in nearly half of NSCLC cases: around 36% of adenocarcinomas versus approximately 82% of squamous carcinomas. In around ten adenocarcinoma cases, a strong correlation was found between maximal tumour-associated clone frequency and TIL tumour reactivity, whereas no such correlation was found between overall clonality and TIL tumour reactivity. Only around ten cases were included in the reactivity cohort, and sequence sharing between tumour-reactive clones and the dominant in vivo tumour-associated clones was not shown.

This clone was recorded once. Its recognized antigen is unknown. Base qualities are not provided; no much larger clone lies one nucleotide away. Cut back by 7 bases and 5 bases, the V and J ends lie 12 bases apart. CDR3 length: 13 amino acids, cysteine to phenylalanine. Here the CDR3 DNA is all that survives: 39 bases in frame from base 1. For CDR1 and CDR2, the germline V gene (reference sequence) lists MNHNY and SVGAGI. The clonotype originates from a human donor with non-small cell lung cancer. The chain is assembled from TRBV6-6 and TRBJ1-5; TRBD1 is a weak D gene call, 6 bases matching. Sequences were obtained from non-adjacent lung tissue. The nucleotide sequence is given as TGTGCCAGCACGCAGGGGCCCTATCAGCCCCAGCATTTT. Its protein product is CASTQGPYQPQHF.